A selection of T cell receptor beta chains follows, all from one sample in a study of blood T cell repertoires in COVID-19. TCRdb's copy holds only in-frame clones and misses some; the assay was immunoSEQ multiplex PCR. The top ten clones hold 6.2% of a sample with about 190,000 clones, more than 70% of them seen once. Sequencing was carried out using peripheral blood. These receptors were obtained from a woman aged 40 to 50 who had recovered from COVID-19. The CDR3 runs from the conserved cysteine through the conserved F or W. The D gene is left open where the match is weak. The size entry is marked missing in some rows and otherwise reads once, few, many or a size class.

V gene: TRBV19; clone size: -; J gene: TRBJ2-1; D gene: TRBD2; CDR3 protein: CASRPSGRYNEQFF; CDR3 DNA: TGTGCCAGTAGGCCTAGCGGCCGCTACAATGAGCAGTTCTTC
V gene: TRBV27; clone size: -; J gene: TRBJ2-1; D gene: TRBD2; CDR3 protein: CASSWGTSGRNEQFF; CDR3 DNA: TGTGCCAGCAGTTGGGGGACTAGCGGGCGGAATGAGCAGTTCTTC
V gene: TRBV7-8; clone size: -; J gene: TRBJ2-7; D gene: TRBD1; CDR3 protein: CASSSGQGAGEQYF; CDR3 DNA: TGTGCCAGCAGCTCCGGACAGGGGGCGGGAGAGCAGTACTTC
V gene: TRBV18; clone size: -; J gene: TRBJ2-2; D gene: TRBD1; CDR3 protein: CASSPRPGQGADTGELFF; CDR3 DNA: TGTGCCAGCTCACCACGGCCCGGCCAGGGGGCTGACACCGGGGAGCTGTTTTTT
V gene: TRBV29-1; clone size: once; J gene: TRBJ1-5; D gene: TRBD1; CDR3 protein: CSVSGTVSNQPQHF; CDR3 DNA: TGCAGCGTTTCCGGGACAGTGAGCAATCAGCCCCAGCATTTT
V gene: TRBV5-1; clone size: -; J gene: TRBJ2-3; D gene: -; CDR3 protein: CASSLSGDTQYF; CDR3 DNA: TGCGCCAGCAGCCTTAGTGGAGATACGCAGTATTTT
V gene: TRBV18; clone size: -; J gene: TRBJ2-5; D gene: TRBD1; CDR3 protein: CASSPKTGSETQYF; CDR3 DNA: TGTGCCAGCTCACCAAAGACAGGGTCGGAGACCCAGTACTTC
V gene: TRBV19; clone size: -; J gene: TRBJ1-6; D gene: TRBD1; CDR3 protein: CASSIDWTGNSPLHF; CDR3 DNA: TGTGCCAGTAGTATAGACTGGACAGGGAATTCACCCCTCCACTTT
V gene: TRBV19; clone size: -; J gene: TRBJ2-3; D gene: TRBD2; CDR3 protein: CASSTLAGGRRQYF; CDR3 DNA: TGTGCCAGTAGTACTCTAGCGGGAGGGCGCAGGCAGTATTTT
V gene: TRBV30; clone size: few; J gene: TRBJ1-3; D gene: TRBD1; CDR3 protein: CACQTGSSGNTIYF; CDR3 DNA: TGTGCCTGCCAGACAGGGAGCTCTGGAAACACCATATATTTT
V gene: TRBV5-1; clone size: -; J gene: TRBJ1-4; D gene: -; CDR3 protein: CASSTTRQSNEKLFF; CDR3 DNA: TGCGCCAGCAGCACTACGCGACAGTCTAATGAAAAACTGTTTTTT
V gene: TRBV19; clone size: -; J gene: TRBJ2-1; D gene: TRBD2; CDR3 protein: CASSPRLAAYNEQFF; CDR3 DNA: TGTGCCAGTAGTCCCCGACTAGCTGCCTACAATGAGCAGTTCTTC
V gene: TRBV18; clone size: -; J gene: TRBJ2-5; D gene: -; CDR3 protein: CASSPLASQETQYF; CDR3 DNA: TGTGCCAGCTCACCACTGGCAAGTCAAGAGACCCAGTACTTC
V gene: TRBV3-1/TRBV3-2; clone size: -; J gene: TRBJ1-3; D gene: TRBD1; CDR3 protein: CASSRLGQGLGNTIYF; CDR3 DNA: TGTGCCAGCAGCCGATTAGGACAGGGCCTGGGAAACACCATATATTTT
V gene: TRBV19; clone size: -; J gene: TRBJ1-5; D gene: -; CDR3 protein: CASSIATGQPQHF; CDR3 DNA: TGTGCCAGTAGTATAGCAACAGGACAGCCCCAGCATTTT
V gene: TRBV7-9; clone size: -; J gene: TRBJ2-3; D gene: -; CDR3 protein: CASSLRSSTDTQYF; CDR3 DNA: TGTGCCAGCAGCTTACGAAGCAGCACAGATACGCAGTATTTT
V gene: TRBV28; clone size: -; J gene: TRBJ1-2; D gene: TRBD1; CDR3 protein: CASSLWASGTANYGYTF; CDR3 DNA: TGTGCCAGCAGTTTATGGGCCTCCGGGACAGCTAACTATGGCTACACCTTC
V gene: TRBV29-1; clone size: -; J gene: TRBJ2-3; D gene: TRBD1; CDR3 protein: CSVEATDRGADTQYF; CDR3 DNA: TGCAGCGTTGAAGCCACGGACAGGGGAGCAGATACGCAGTATTTT
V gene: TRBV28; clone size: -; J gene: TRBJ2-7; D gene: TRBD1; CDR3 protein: CASSPPGTDYEQYF; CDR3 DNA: TGTGCCAGCAGTCCGCCCGGGACAGACTACGAGCAGTACTTC
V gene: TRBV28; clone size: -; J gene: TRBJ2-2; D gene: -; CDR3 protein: CASSIGHLRSGELFF; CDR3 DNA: TGTGCCAGCAGCATCGGACACCTTCGGAGCGGGGAGCTGTTTTTT
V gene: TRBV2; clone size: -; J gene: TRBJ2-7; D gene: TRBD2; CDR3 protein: CASSEALSGVMEQYF; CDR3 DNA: TGTGCCAGCAGTGAAGCGCTTAGCGGGGTAATGGAGCAGTACTTC
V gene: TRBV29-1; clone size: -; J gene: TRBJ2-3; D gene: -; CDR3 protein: CSVETLRDSATDTQYF; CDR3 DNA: TGCAGCGTTGAAACGCTTCGGGACTCCGCCACAGATACGCAGTATTTT
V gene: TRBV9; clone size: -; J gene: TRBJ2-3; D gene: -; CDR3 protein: CASSAEGDTQYF; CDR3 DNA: TGTGCCAGCAGCGCGGAGGGGGATACGCAGTATTTT
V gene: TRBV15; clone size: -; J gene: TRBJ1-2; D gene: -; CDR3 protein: CATSKQGGYTF; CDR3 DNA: TGTGCCACCAGCAAACAGGGAGGCTACACCTTC
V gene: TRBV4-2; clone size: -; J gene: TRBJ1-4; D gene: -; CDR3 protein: CASSQKQGYNEKLFF; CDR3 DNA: TGTGCCAGCAGCCAAAAACAGGGTTATAATGAAAAACTGTTTTTT
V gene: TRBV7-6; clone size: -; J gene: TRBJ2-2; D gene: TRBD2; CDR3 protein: CASRPGTSGSGELFF; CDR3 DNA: TGTGCCAGCAGACCCGGGACTAGCGGGAGCGGGGAGCTGTTTTTT
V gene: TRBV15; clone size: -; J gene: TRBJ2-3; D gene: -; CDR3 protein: CATRSGQSGTYTDTQYF; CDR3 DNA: TGTGCCACCAGGAGTGGACAGTCCGGGACCTACACAGATACGCAGTATTTT
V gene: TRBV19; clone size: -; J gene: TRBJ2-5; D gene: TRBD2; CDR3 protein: CASSIFGLAGAGRSGDPQTQYF; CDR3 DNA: TGTGCCAGTAGTATTTTCGGTCTAGCGGGAGCCGGACGATCGGGTGATCCGCAGACCCAGTACTTC
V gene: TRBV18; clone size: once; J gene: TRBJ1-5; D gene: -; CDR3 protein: CASSPGQVGNQPQHF; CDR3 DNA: TGTGCCAGCTCACCAGGCCAGGTAGGAAATCAGCCCCAGCATTTT
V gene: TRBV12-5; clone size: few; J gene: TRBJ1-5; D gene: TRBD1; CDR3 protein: CASVFDAGTVSQPQHF; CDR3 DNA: TGTGCTAGTGTTTTCGATGCCGGGACAGTAAGTCAGCCCCAGCATTTT
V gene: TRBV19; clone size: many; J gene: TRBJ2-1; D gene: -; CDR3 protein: CASSITSYNEQFF; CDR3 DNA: TGTGCCAGTAGTATTACTTCCTACAATGAGCAGTTCTTC
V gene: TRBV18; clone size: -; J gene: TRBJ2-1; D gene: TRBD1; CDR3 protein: CASSPPGQDNEQFF; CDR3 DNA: TGTGCCAGCTCACCGCCGGGACAGGACAATGAGCAGTTCTTC
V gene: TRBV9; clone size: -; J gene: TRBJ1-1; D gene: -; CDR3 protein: CASSVTPQGNTEAFF; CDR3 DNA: TGTGCCAGCAGCGTAACCCCCCAGGGGAACACTGAAGCTTTCTTT
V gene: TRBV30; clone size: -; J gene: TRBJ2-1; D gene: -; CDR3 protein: CAWRGSLGSYYNEQFF; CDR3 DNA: TGTGCCTGGAGGGGATCGTTGGGGAGCTACTACAATGAGCAGTTCTTC
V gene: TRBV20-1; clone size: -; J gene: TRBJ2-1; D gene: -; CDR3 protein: CSASRGGFYNEQFF; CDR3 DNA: TGCAGTGCTAGTCGTGGCGGTTTTTACAATGAGCAGTTCTTC
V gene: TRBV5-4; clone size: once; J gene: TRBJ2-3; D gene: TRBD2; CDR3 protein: CASRYSGSPTDTQYF; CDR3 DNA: TGTGCCAGCAGGTATAGCGGGAGCCCTACAGATACGCAGTATTTT
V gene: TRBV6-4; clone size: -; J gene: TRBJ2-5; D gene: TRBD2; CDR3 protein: CASSPTSGSSETQYF; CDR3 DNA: TGTGCCAGCAGTCCGACTAGCGGGAGTTCGGAGACCCAGTACTTC
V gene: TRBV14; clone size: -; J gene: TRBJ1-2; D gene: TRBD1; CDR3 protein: CASSQAGTGVYGYTF; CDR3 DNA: TGTGCCAGCAGCCAAGCCGGGACAGGGGTCTATGGCTACACCTTC
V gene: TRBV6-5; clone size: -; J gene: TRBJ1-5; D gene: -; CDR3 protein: CASSSRVAQPQHF; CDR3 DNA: TGTGCCAGCAGTTCGAGGGTGGCTCAGCCCCAGCATTTT
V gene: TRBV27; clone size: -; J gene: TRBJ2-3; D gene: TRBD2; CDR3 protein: CASSLRGLVSTDTQYF; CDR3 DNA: TGTGCCAGCAGTTTACGGGGACTAGTGAGCACAGATACGCAGTATTTT
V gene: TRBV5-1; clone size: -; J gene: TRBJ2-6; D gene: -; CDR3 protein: CASNVDSLSGANVLTF; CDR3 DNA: TGCGCCAGCAACGTGGACAGCCTCTCTGGGGCCAACGTCCTGACTTTC
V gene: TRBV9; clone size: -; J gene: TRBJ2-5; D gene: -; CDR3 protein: CASSASTSSETQYF; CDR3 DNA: TGTGCCAGCAGCGCCTCGACTAGTTCGGAGACCCAGTACTTC
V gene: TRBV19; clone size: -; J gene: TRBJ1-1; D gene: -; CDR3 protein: CATLGTTNTEAFF; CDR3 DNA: TGTGCCACCTTGGGGACAACGAACACTGAAGCTTTCTTT
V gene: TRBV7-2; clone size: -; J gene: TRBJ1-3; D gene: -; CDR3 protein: CASSLVEGAGNTIYF; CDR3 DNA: TGTGCCAGCAGCTTAGTGGAAGGGGCCGGAAACACCATATATTTT
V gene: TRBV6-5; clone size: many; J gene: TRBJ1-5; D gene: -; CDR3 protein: CASSDGNSNQPQHF; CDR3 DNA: TGTGCCAGCAGCGACGGGAATAGCAATCAGCCCCAGCATTTT
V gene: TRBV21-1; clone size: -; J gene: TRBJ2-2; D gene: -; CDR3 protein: CASSKNGDRSTGELFF; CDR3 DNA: TGTGCCAGCAGCAAAAACGGGGACAGGAGCACCGGGGAGCTGTTTTTT